A single sample gave rise to the 30 T cell receptor beta chains below, sequenced in a study of T-cell reconstitution after alpha-beta-depleted transplantation in children (dated by TCRdb to 2016 to 2017). The sample's treatment or condition, from its label and the paper: allogeneic hematopoietic cell transplantation with graft depleted of TCRalphabeta T cells and CD19 B cells. Library method: PCR. TCRdb records Illumina HiSeq 2500 as the sequencer. TCR library preparation used molecular barcoding, with unique molecular identifiers applied to normalize quantification of the TCRbeta repertoire. TCRdb redid the processing of the public reads, applying fastp at Q25 and MiXCR, and retained in-frame beta chains. Under each unique CDR3 protein, matching rows form one entry showing the most common genes and DNA. Here the sample has about 980,000 distinct CDR3 sequences; around 30% occur a single time. The ten largest clones capture 28% of the sample.

The sequenced sample was PBMCs, mostly from graft donor cells, obtained 360 days after TCRalphabeta/CD19-depleted stem cell transplant. Receptor source: a boy under three years old who had a stem cell transplant for SCID, so the T cells may come from the graft donor.

Only a few counts were recorded for this clonotype. The chain joins TRBV7-2 to TRBJ2-2, with 8 bases lining up with TRBD2. The germline V gene has CDR1 SGHTA and CDR2 FQGNSA. The CDR3 length is 17 residues. J lost 8 bases, V lost 4 bases, and 15 bases had no gene match. CDR3 nucleotides: TGTGCCAGCAGCTCCACGTCCATCGGGGGGGCAGTAGGGGAGCTGTTTTTT. Amino acid sequence: CASSSTSIGGAVGELFF.

This sequence joins TRBV9 and TRBJ2-3; TRBD1 aligns across 10 bases. This CDR3 comprises 14 residues. From germline, CDR1 is SGDLS and CDR2 YYNGEE. The V gene end was trimmed by 3 bases and the J gene end by 4 bases; junction bases not matched to a gene: 2. CDR3 loop: CASSEDRGPDTQYF. DNA for the CDR3: TGTGCCAGCAGCGAAGACAGGGGGCCAGATACGCAGTATTTT.

The V and J genes are TRBV19 and TRBJ1-3; 11 bases are shared with TRBD1. The CDR3 runs 15 residues. V gave up 7 bases and J gave up 3 bases; unmatched junction bases: 5. The germline gives CDR1 LNHDA, CDR2 SQIVND (reference sequence). The CDR3 region has the DNA TGTGCCAGTACCCCGGACAGGGGGCATGGAAACACCATATATTTT. Translation gives CASTPDRGHGNTIYF.

This chain links TRBV5-1 with TRBJ2-3; D gene ambiguous. V dropped 2 bases and J dropped 2 bases, with 9 bases sitting between them. Germline values: CDR1 SGHRS, CDR2 YFSETQ. CDR3 length: 14 residues. The DNA for the CDR3 is TGCGCCAGCAGCTTATCCCCATTCACAGATACGCAGTATTTT. Its translation is CASSLSPFTDTQYF. Using reference TRBV5-1 and TRBJ2-3 for the parts outside the CDR3, the full variable domain is KAGVTQTPRYLIKTRGQQVTLSCSPISGHRSVSWYQQTPGQGLQFLFEYFSETQRNKGNFPGRFSGRQFSNSRSEMNVSTLELGDSALYLCASSLSPFTDTQYFGPGTRLTVL.

This clonotype was seen more than once but under ten times. The V call is TRBV5-1, the J call TRBJ2-3; 11 nucleotides match TRBD2. The CDR3 has 16 residues. Germline V gene sequence: CDR1 SGHRS, CDR2 YFSETQ. V dropped 4 bases and J dropped 4; count of bases not matched to a gene: 8. The CDR3 loop is CASSVLTSGDADTQYF. The CDR3 region has the DNA TGCGCCAGCAGCGTTCTGACTAGCGGGGACGCAGATACGCAGTATTTT.

V gene TRBV28 combines with J gene TRBJ2-5; D is tentatively TRBD1 or TRBD2 (5 bases each). Trimming pared 1 base from V and 2 bases from J, leaving 11 bases between. CDR3 length: 15 amino acids. CDR1 and CDR2 from the germline V gene are MDHEN and SYDVKM. The CDR3 coding sequence is TGTGCCAGCAGTTTATACCGGGACGGACAAGAGACCCAGTACTTC. Its translation: CASSLYRDGQETQYF.

As to this clonotype: The germline gene is not matched at one end of the junction; a read error may be the cause. The chain has TRBV4-2 and TRBJ1-2, with D unclear. Germline V gene sequence: CDR1 LGHNA, CDR2 YNFKEQ. CDR3 size: 13 residues. CDR3 nucleotides: TGTGCCAGCAGCGAAGAAAGGCGGGGTGGCTACACCTTC. Residues: CASSEERRGGYTF.

The chain is built from TRBV5-1 and TRBJ1-2, with 9 positions matching TRBD1. V lost 5 bases, J lost 2 bases, and 4 bases stayed unmatched. The CDR3 loop spans 14 amino acids. Germline CDR1 and CDR2: SGHRS and YFSETQ. The CDR3 is CASRDRGGNYGYTF. DNA for the CDR3: TGCGCCAGCAGGGACAGGGGAGGAAACTATGGCTACACCTTC. Based on the CDR3 plus reference TRBV5-1 and TRBJ1-2, the full variable domain is KAGVTQTPRYLIKTRGQQVTLSCSPISGHRSVSWYQQTPGQGLQFLFEYFSETQRNKGNFPGRFSGRQFSNSRSEMNVSTLELGDSALYLCASRDRGGNYGYTFGSGTRLTVV.

This chain uses TRBV4-2 with TRBJ2-3; 8 nucleotides agree with TRBD2. The V gene end was trimmed by 5 bases and the J gene end by 4 bases; junction bases not matched to a gene: 8. This CDR3 contains 15 residues. Germline V lookup: CDR1 LGHNA, CDR2 YNFKEQ. The CDR3 DNA is TGTGCCAGCAGCGCACCGGGACTAGGTGCAGATACGCAGTATTTT. It yields the protein CASSAPGLGADTQYF.

The sample holds many counts of this clonotype. The chain combines TRBV7-9 with TRBJ2-3; no reliable D call. The CDR3 is made up of 15 amino acids. CDR1 is SEHNR and CDR2 is FQNEAQ in the germline V gene (reference sequence). V lost 1 base and J 0 bases, leaving 8 bases between the germline ends. CDR3 loop: CASSLGRASTDTQYF. CDR3 DNA: TGTGCCAGCAGCTTAGGGCGAGCCAGCACAGATACGCAGTATTTT.

This chain uses TRBV9 with TRBJ2-3; tentatively, D is TRBD1 or TRBD2 (6 bases each). The V end was cut by 0 bases, the J end by 5 bases, with 13 bases between. From germline, CDR1 is SGDLS and CDR2 YYNGEE. The CDR3 length is 15 residues. The CDR3 region is CASSVDVGGLDTQYF. The CDR3 coding sequence is TGTGCCAGCAGCGTAGATGTGGGGGGCCTAGATACGCAGTATTTT.

The chain links TRBV5-5 to TRBJ2-5, with TRBD2 matching 8 bases. Germline CDR1 SGHKS, CDR2 YYEKEE (reference sequence). V lost 1 base to trimming and J lost 0 bases; unmatched junction nucleotides: 2. The CDR3 contains 15 residues. Here the CDR3 DNA reads TGTGCCAGCAGCTTGCGAGCGGGGGACCAAGAGACCCAGTACTTC. Protein sequence: CASSLRAGDQETQYF.

The chain joins TRBV15 to TRBJ2-7; 7 nucleotides agree with TRBD1. V lost 1 base to trimming and J lost 2 bases; unmatched junction nucleotides: 5. The CDR3 loop spans 15 amino acids. The germline CDR1 and CDR2 sequences are LNHNV and YYDKDF (reference sequence). The CDR3 spells CATSRGGTVAYEQYF. The CDR3 region has the DNA TGTGCCACCAGCAGAGGTGGGACAGTAGCCTACGAGCAGTACTTC. The whole variable domain, filled in from reference TRBV15 and TRBJ2-7, reads DAMVIQNPRYQVTQFGKPVTLSCSQTLNHNVMYWYQQKSSQAPKLLFHYYDKDFNNEADTPDNFQSRRPNTSFCFLDIRSPGLGDTAMYLCATSRGGTVAYEQYFGPGTRLTVT.

This clonotype occurred once. V is TRBV6-1 and J is TRBJ1-4; D uncertain. The germline gives CDR1 MNHNS, CDR2 SASEGT. This CDR3 has 13 residues. The V end lost 6 bases, the J end lost 2 bases, and 7 bases lay between the germline ends. In nucleotides, the CDR3 is TGTGCCAGCAGACGGAGCACTAATGAAAAACTGTTTTTT. Residues: CASRRSTNEKLFF.

A note on this clonotype: The junction differs from germline at one of its ends, possibly a read error. The DNA of the CDR3 is TGTACCAGCAGACACCAACAGGGGGTCGATGAGCAGTTCTTC. Translation gives CTSRHQQGVDEQFF. The chain joins TRBV12-3 or TRBV12-4 to TRBJ2-1, with TRBD1 matching over 8 bases. This CDR3 has 14 amino acids.

CDR3 sequence reads: CSATDRLETQYF. DNA of the CDR3: TGCAGTGCTACGGACAGGCTGGAGACCCAGTACTTC. This chain uses TRBV20-1 with TRBJ2-5; 7 nucleotides line up with TRBD1. V dropped 4 bases and J dropped 5; count of bases not matched to a gene: 4. Germline values: CDR1 DFQATT, CDR2 SNEGSKA (reference sequence). CDR3 length equals 12 residues.

The V gene is TRBV12-3 or TRBV12-4, the J gene TRBJ2-7, with 7 bases matching TRBD2. The junction had 6 bases not matched to a gene; V was cut back by 10 bases and J by 3 bases. The CDR3 has 12 residues. CDR3 protein: CATSREDYEQYF. Here the CDR3 DNA reads TGTGCCACCTCCCGGGAGGACTACGAGCAGTACTTC.

This clonotype was found a few times. This chain joins TRBV12-3 or TRBV12-4 and TRBJ2-1; 9 nucleotides agree with TRBD1. This CDR3 has 15 amino acids. The V gene end was trimmed by 5 bases and the J gene end by 6 bases; junction bases not matched to a gene: 8. The CDR3 DNA reads as TGTGCCAGCAGTCGCACCGGGACAGGGCCCAATGAGCAGTTCTTC. Protein product: CASSRTGTGPNEQFF.

CDR3 bases: TGTGCCAGCAGTTACGGGACTAGCGGCAATGAGCAGTTCTTC. As protein: CASSYGTSGNEQFF. The chain joins TRBV6-5 to TRBJ2-1; 11 bases align to TRBD2. Germline CDR1 and CDR2: MNHEY and SVGAGI. The V and J ends lost 2 bases and 6 bases, in that order; junction bases with no gene match: 0. This CDR3 has 14 residues.

This clonotype was observed a handful of times. This sequence joins TRBV7-2 and TRBJ2-3, with D possibly TRBD2 on 5 matching bases. The CDR3 loop spans 15 amino acids. The germline gives CDR1 SGHTA, CDR2 FQGNSA. V was shortened by 1 base and J by 4 bases, with 12 bases between the two germline ends. This CDR3 is CASSLGYGLSDTQYF. CDR3 in DNA: TGTGCCAGCAGCTTAGGATACGGACTGTCAGATACGCAGTATTTT.

V gene TRBV5-1 combines with J gene TRBJ2-4; TRBD1 aligns across 9 bases. Trimming at V came to 5 bases and at J to 6 bases, leaving 6 bases not matched to a gene. From germline, CDR1 is SGHRS and CDR2 YFSETQ. This CDR3 contains 14 residues. CDR3 protein: CASSSGQGGNIQYF. The CDR3 DNA reads TGCGCCAGCAGTTCGGGACAGGGCGGAAACATTCAGTACTTC.

This clonotype appeared once. This sequence joins TRBV5-1 and TRBJ1-2, with TRBD1 matching 8 bases. The V segment lost 0 bases and the J segment 6 bases; nucleotides outside the gene matches: 13. In germline, CDR1 is SGHRS, CDR2 YFSETQ. This CDR3 has 17 residues. This chain's CDR3 is CASSLGTGLFTRDGYTF. The CDR3 DNA is TGCGCCAGCAGCTTGGGGACAGGGTTGTTTACAAGGGATGGCTACACCTTC.

This rearrangement joins TRBV19 to TRBJ2-7; 7 positions agree with TRBD1. Germline V gene data show CDR1 as LNHDA and CDR2 as SQIVND (reference sequence). The CDR3 is made up of 16 amino acids. Trimming cost V 5 bases and J 2 bases; bases outside gene matches: 12. CDR3 region: CASSSDFDRVAYEQYF. CDR3 bases: TGTGCCAGTAGTTCGGATTTCGACAGGGTTGCCTACGAGCAGTACTTC. Full variable domain (outside the CDR3, taken from reference TRBV19 and TRBJ2-7): DGGITQSPKYLFRKEGQNVTLSCEQNLNHDAMYWYRQDPGQGLRLIYYSQIVNDFQKGDIAEGYSVSREKKESFPLTVTSAQKNPTAFYLCASSSDFDRVAYEQYFGPGTRLTVT.

V and J are TRBV2 and TRBJ1-1, with D maybe TRBD1 (6 bases). Between the trimmed V and J ends, which lost 6 bases and 0 bases, there was a span of 14 bases. Per the germline V gene, CDR1 is SNHLY and CDR2 is FYNNEI. This CDR3 contains 15 residues. CDR3 residues: CASRDSAFMNTEAFF. The CDR3, as DNA: TGTGCCAGCAGGGACAGTGCCTTCATGAACACTGAAGCTTTCTTT.

This clonotype was recorded a few times. V is TRBV28 and J is TRBJ2-5; maybe TRBD2 (6 bases). CDR3 length equals 14 residues. CDR1 and CDR2 from the germline V gene are MDHEN and SYDVKM. With 5 bases removed from V and 0 bases from J, the gap between germline ends came to 10 bases. The DNA of the CDR3 is TGTGCCAGCAGTATCCGGGACTACCAAGAGACCCAGTACTTC. It yields the protein CASSIRDYQETQYF.

This clonotype came up a few times. The chain combines TRBV18 with TRBJ2-7, with no clear D. The CDR3 is made up of 13 amino acids. The germline V gene has CDR1 KGHSH and CDR2 LQKENI. The V end was cut by 3 bases, the J end by 0 bases, with 6 bases between. The CDR3 coding sequence is TGTGCCAGCTCACCCAAGGACTCCTACGAGCAGTACTTC. Translated, it gives CASSPKDSYEQYF. Full variable domain (rest looked up from reference TRBV18 and TRBJ2-7): NAGVMQNPRHLVRRRGQEARLRCSPMKGHSHVYWYRQLPEEGLKFMVYLQKENIIDESGMPKERFSAEFPKEGPSILRIQQVVRGDSAAYFCASSPKDSYEQYFGPGTRLTVT.

This clonotype was counted only a few times. J is TRBJ1-4 and V is TRBV7-2; 9 bases line up with TRBD1. The CDR3 sequence is 17 residues long. The V gene's germline CDR1 is SGHTA and CDR2 FQGNSA. V lost 5 bases, J lost 3 bases, and 10 bases stayed unmatched. The CDR3 sequence is CASSLRDREMPNEKLFF. CDR3 coding DNA: TGTGCCAGCAGCCTACGGGACAGGGAGATGCCTAATGAAAAACTGTTTTTT.

This chain links TRBV4-1 with TRBJ1-1, with TRBD1 matching 8 bases. J gave up 4 bases and V 3 bases, and 4 bases lay outside the gene matches. The CDR3 sequence is 14 residues long. Germline CDR1 and CDR2: MGHRA and YSYEKL. The CDR3 DNA is TGCGCCAGCAGCCAGAGACAGGGGAGCACTGAAGCTTTCTTT. This translates into CASSQRQGSTEAFF.

This clonotype has just a few counts. The chain joins TRBV16 to TRBJ2-5; the D gene is possibly TRBD2 (5 bases). The CDR3 runs to 14 residues. Germline-derived CDR1 and CDR2 are KGHSY and FQNENV. V was cut by 0 bases and J by 5 bases, with 10 bases left in between. CDR3 region: CASSQSVAMETQYF. The CDR3 nucleotides read TGTGCCAGCAGCCAATCTGTAGCGATGGAGACCCAGTACTTC.

The chain has TRBV5-5 and TRBJ1-1; 8 bases fit TRBD1. This CDR3 comprises 17 residues. Germline assignment: CDR1 SGHKS and CDR2 YYEKEE (reference sequence). Germline trimming cut 2 bases from V and 3 bases from J; bases unmatched to any gene: 12. The CDR3 coding sequence is TGTGCCAGCAGCTTTAAGCCGACCCCAGGGGGCTACACTGAAGCTTTCTTT. This translates into CASSFKPTPGGYTEAFF.